The next 25 T cell receptor beta chains were all read from a single sample in a study of spatial heterogeneity in lung cancer. Study-wide results and limits: Mutation tallies in tumors tracked expanded intratumoral alpha and beta TCR counts.

Time point in this sample: sample taken at primary tumor resection. TCRdb re-analysed the 5' RACE reads in MiXCR, keeping a single row per CDR3 protein. The sample records 5,000 or so distinct CDR3 sequences, approximately 7% being singletons. The antigens for these receptors are not known. Specimen: lung tumor tissue, collected at surgery. The receptors here all came from a male donor with early-stage non-small cell lung cancer.

By share, this clonotype ranks as medium-sized. V is TRBV20-1 and J is TRBJ1-1; 8 bases fit TRBD1. The germline V gene encodes CDR1 DFQATT and CDR2 SNEGSKA (reference sequence). The CDR3 has 15 amino acids. The ends lost 6 bases at V and 1 base at J; junction bases unmatched: 10. This chain's CDR3 is CSAMTGDARNTEAFF. The CDR3 DNA reads TGCAGTGCGATGACAGGGGATGCCCGGAACACTGAAGCTTTCTTT.

The J gene is TRBJ2-1, the V gene TRBV20-1; D uncertain. CDR1 is DFQATT and CDR2 is SNEGSKA in the germline V gene (reference sequence). This CDR3 is 14 amino acids long. V was shortened by 0 bases and J by 2 bases, with 8 bases between the two germline ends. In DNA, the CDR3 is TGCAGTGCTAGAGAATTAGTTCCCTACAATGAGCAGTTCTTC. Its translation: CSARELVPYNEQFF.

This clonotype was recorded many times. The chain is built from TRBV7-2 and TRBJ1-2; unclear D gene. The CDR3 loop spans 13 amino acids. Trimming shortened V by 5 bases and J by 3 bases, and 10 bases separated the two germline ends. Germline-derived CDR1 and CDR2 are SGHTA and FQGNSA. CDR3 nucleotide sequence: TGTGCCAGCAGCCCGGACCGGTACTATGGCTACACCTTC. Translating gives CASSPDRYYGYTF.

This clonotype occurred many times. The chain carries TRBV5-4 and TRBJ1-1; the D gene is possibly TRBD1 (5 bases). The ends were cut back, 4 bases at V and 5 bases at J, with 9 bases in the middle. Germline-derived CDR1 and CDR2 are SGHNT and YYREEE (reference sequence). CDR3 length: 12 residues. In DNA form, the CDR3 reads TGTGCCAGCAGCGGCCGGGGGACTGAAGCTTTCTTT. It encodes CASSGRGTEAFF.

This clonotype was observed many times. The genes are TRBV4-2 and TRBJ2-3; the D gene is possibly TRBD2 (6 bases). Germline V gene data show CDR1 as LGHNA and CDR2 as YNFKEQ. This CDR3 spans 14 amino acids. The V end lost 5 bases, the J end lost 4 bases, and 13 bases lay between the germline ends. The CDR3 spells CASSNLGEADTQYF. The CDR3 nucleotides read TGTGCCAGCAGCAACTTAGGGGAGGCAGATACGCAGTATTTT.

The gene calls are TRBV29-1 and TRBJ2-3, with 7 nucleotides matching TRBD1. CDR3 size: 13 residues. Germline lookup yields CDR1 SQVTM and CDR2 ANQGSEA. With 5 bases clipped from V and 7 bases from J, the junction kept 9 bases outside the gene matches. The CDR3 spells CSVLRDSPYTQYF. CDR3 bases: TGCAGCGTTCTCCGGGACAGCCCATATACGCAGTATTTT.

This clonotype was seen repeatedly, ten times or more. This rearrangement joins TRBV10-3 to TRBJ2-3; 9 bases match TRBD1. Looked up from germline, CDR1 is ENHRY and CDR2 is SYGVKD. This CDR3 spans 16 amino acids. V gave up 6 bases and J gave up 1 base; unmatched junction bases: 8. CDR3 protein: CAIRAYGTGRTDTQYF. The CDR3 bases are TGTGCCATCAGAGCCTATGGGACAGGGCGCACAGATACGCAGTATTTT.

This clonotype was recorded many times. This chain joins TRBV27 and TRBJ2-7; TRBD1 matches at 8 bases. Germline values: CDR1 MNHEY, CDR2 SMNVEV (reference sequence). With V trimmed by 8 bases and J by 0 bases, 12 bases remained unmatched. This CDR3 is 16 amino acids long. CDR3 sequence reads: CASAIGQGKSSYEQYF. The CDR3 DNA is TGTGCCAGCGCAATCGGACAGGGAAAAAGCTCCTACGAGCAGTACTTC.

This chain links TRBV6-5 with TRBJ2-1, with 7 bases aligning to TRBD2. V lost 1 base to trimming and J lost 8 bases; unmatched junction nucleotides: 11. The CDR3 loop spans 16 amino acids. Germline V lookup: CDR1 MNHEY, CDR2 SVGAGI. The CDR3, as DNA: TGTGCCAGCAGTTACTTGGAGCGACTAGCTAGGGATGAGCAGTTCTTC. It yields the protein CASSYLERLARDEQFF.

This clonotype was observed many times. The chain has TRBV6-5 and TRBJ2-1; possibly TRBD1 for D (6 bases). CDR1 and CDR2 from the germline V gene are MNHEY and SVGAGI. V was pared by 6 bases and J by 2 bases, with 14 bases between. The CDR3 runs to 15 residues. The CDR3 DNA reads as TGTGCCAGCAGGATCCAAGGGGGAGCCTACAATGAGCAGTTCTTC. This encodes CASRIQGGAYNEQFF.

By frequency in the sample, this clonotype is medium-sized. The chain recombines TRBV4-1 with TRBJ1-6, with D hard to call. Germline CDR1 reads MGHRA; CDR2 reads YSYEKL. This CDR3 spans 13 amino acids. V lost 4 bases and J 7 bases, leaving 8 bases between the germline ends. CDR3 nucleotide sequence: TGCGCCAGCAGCCGTCAGCCGAATTCACCCCTCCACTTT. It yields the protein CASSRQPNSPLHF.

Sample share makes this clonotype medium-sized. J is TRBJ2-1 and V is TRBV7-9, with a possible D match to TRBD2 (5 bases). This CDR3 region has 11 residues. The germline V gene encodes CDR1 SEHNR and CDR2 FQNEAQ (reference sequence). The V and J ends lost 4 bases and 9 bases respectively, with 7 bases between them. Here the CDR3 DNA reads TGTGCCAGCAGCTCAGAGGGTGAGCAGTTCTTC. Translation: CASSSEGEQFF.

This chain uses TRBV5-1 with TRBJ1-1; D is ambiguous. Germline assignment: CDR1 SGHRS and CDR2 YFSETQ. The CDR3 is 14 amino acids. Trimming cost V 0 bases and J 4 bases, with 10 bases left between them. This CDR3 reads CASSLVRVSTEAFF. The CDR3, as DNA: TGCGCCAGCAGCTTGGTAAGGGTCAGCACTGAAGCTTTCTTT.

This clonotype is deemed medium-sized. For the CDR3, the DNA is TGTGCCAGCAGCTTAGGGGCTAGTGGGTTCACTGAAGCTTTCTTT. This gives the protein CASSLGASGFTEAFF. The chain is built from TRBV7-2 and TRBJ1-1, with D unresolved. The CDR3 has 15 residues. The germline V and J ends were trimmed by 1 base and 4 bases, with 13 bases remaining between them. Germline-derived CDR1 and CDR2 are SGHTA and FQGNSA.

Many counts were recorded for this clonotype. This rearrangement joins TRBV9 to TRBJ2-1, with 12 bases aligning to TRBD1. Germline loops: CDR1 SGDLS, CDR2 YYNGEE. The junction had 2 bases not matched to a gene; V was cut back by 2 bases and J by 8 bases. This CDR3 has 14 amino acids. The CDR3 is CASSVGTGGYEQFF. CDR3 in DNA: TGTGCCAGCAGCGTCGGGACAGGGGGCTATGAGCAGTTCTTC.

About this clonotype: This may stem from a read error, because a much larger clone lies one nucleotide away. V usage is TRBV5-4 and J usage is TRBJ2-7; D may be TRBD1 (7 bases). Germline V CDR1 and CDR2: SGHNT, YYREEE (reference sequence). This CDR3 is built from 14 residues. Here the CDR3 DNA reads TGTCCCAGCAGCGGGCCGGGACAGCCCTACGAGCAGTACTTC. This sequence encodes CPSSGPGQPYEQYF.

Regarding this clonotype: A much larger clonotype is one base distant, so this may be a read error. The chain couples TRBV30 to TRBJ2-3; 8 bases are a match to TRBD1. The CDR3 runs 14 residues. The germline gives CDR1 GTSNPN, CDR2 SVGIG (reference sequence). This CDR3 is CTWSTGQGTDTQYF. DNA of the CDR3: TGTACCTGGAGTACAGGACAGGGTACAGATACGCAGTATTTT.

This clonotype was counted ten times or more. V is TRBV29-1 and J is TRBJ2-3; the D gene is possibly TRBD1 (5 bases). Deletions cut 7 bases from V and 8 bases from J, with 10 bases between. The CDR3 totals 10 residues. Germline V gene lookup returns CDR1 SQVTM and CDR2 ANQGSEA. In DNA, the CDR3 is TGCAGCGGGACACTGGGTACGCAGTATTTT. Residues: CSGTLGTQYF.

The chain carries TRBV5-1 and TRBJ2-3; 7 bases line up with TRBD2. V was pared by 0 bases and J by 3 bases, with 7 bases of the junction left unmatched. The germline V gene has CDR1 SGHRS and CDR2 YFSETQ. The CDR3 covers 16 residues. As DNA, the CDR3 is TGCGCCAGCAGCTTGGCCGACAGCGGGATTACAGATACGCAGTATTTT. Amino acid sequence: CASSLADSGITDTQYF.

This clonotype has at least ten counts. The rearrangement uses TRBV28 and TRBJ2-7; no firm D call. This CDR3 region has 12 residues. The V end lost 2 bases, the J end lost 6 bases, and 8 bases lay between the germline ends. Germline values: CDR1 MDHEN, CDR2 SYDVKM. In nucleotides, the CDR3 is TGTGCCAGCAGTTTAGTATTTGGCGAGCAGTACTTC. Protein product: CASSLVFGEQYF.

This clonotype has ten or more counts. The chain links TRBV29-1 to TRBJ1-2, with D possibly TRBD1 on 6 matching bases. There are 13 residues in the CDR3. Trimming took off 3 bases at V and 4 bases at J, with 12 bases between the two ends. The germline gives CDR1 SQVTM, CDR2 ANQGSEA. The CDR3 region has the DNA TGCAGCGTTGACCCCGACAGGCTCTATGGCTACACCTTC. It specifies CSVDPDRLYGYTF.

This clonotype is medium-sized. This chain connects TRBV10-2 to TRBJ1-4; no reliable D call. CDR3 length: 17 amino acids. The V end was cut by 1 base, the J end by 6 bases, with 18 bases between. Germline assignment: CDR1 WSHSY and CDR2 SAAADI. Here the CDR3 reads CASSEWTPPGLHEKLFF. The CDR3 DNA is TGCGCCAGCAGTGAGTGGACCCCCCCGGGTCTGCATGAAAAACTGTTTTTT.

This clonotype was detected ten times or more. This chain connects TRBV5-4 to TRBJ1-6; a possible D gene is TRBD1 (5 bases). The V end lost 0 bases, the J end lost 8 bases, and 12 bases lay between the germline ends. From germline, CDR1 is SGHNT and CDR2 YYREEE (reference sequence). This CDR3 has 15 residues. This CDR3 is CASSLGKGTDSPLHF. CDR3 bases: TGTGCCAGCAGCTTGGGGAAGGGGACGGATTCACCCCTCCACTTT.

This clonotype rates as medium-sized. Here the CDR3 DNA reads TGCGCCAGCAGTGACTCTTATGGCTACACCTTC. The encoded protein is CASSDSYGYTF. The chain joins TRBV10-1 to TRBJ1-2; D gene unclear. This CDR3 is built from 11 residues. Germline V gives CDR1 WNHNN, CDR2 SYGVQD (reference sequence). The V gene lost 3 bases and the J gene lost 5 bases, with 4 bases spanning the gap.

This clonotype occurred many times. The chain combines TRBV7-2 with TRBJ1-5, with D hard to call. The germline gives CDR1 SGHTA, CDR2 FQGNSA. CDR3 length equals 15 residues. Trimming took off 3 bases at V and 5 bases at J, with 14 bases between the two ends. This CDR3 is CASSFVSGWHQPQHF. CDR3 DNA sequence: TGTGCCAGCAGCTTTGTTTCAGGTTGGCATCAGCCCCAGCATTTT.